A single sample is the source of the 28 T cell receptor beta chains below, sequenced in a study of regulatory T cells in long-lasting Graves disease. Time point in this sample: newly diagnosed GD, antithyroid drugs for less than 3 months. PBMC RNA served as the TCR library source. HTBI primers from iRepertoire and Arm-PCR of CDR3 regions yielded the TCR beta libraries. TCRdb re-analysed the multiplex PCR reads in MiXCR, keeping a single row per CDR3 protein. The table lists 450,000 to 500,000 distinct CDR3 sequences, under 20% of them singletons, with more than 10% in the top ten. These data are also associated with another study on T cells in Graves' hyperthyroidism and ophthalmopathy.

Sequences were derived from peripheral blood mononuclear cells (PBMCs), sampled at new diagnosis, from a patient treated with antithyroid drugs. The receptors derive from a man aged 35 to 55 with Graves disease.

The count of this clonotype is one. A read error is possible here, since a much larger clone lies one base away. The chain employs TRBV27 and TRBJ2-7; a weak D match, TRBD1 (5 bases). Germline CDR1 and CDR2: MNHEY and SMNVEV (reference sequence). This CDR3 is 15 amino acids long. In DNA form, the CDR3 reads TGTGCCAGCAGTCCCTACCCGCAGGGTACCTACGGGCAGTACTTC. Amino acid sequence: CASSPYPQGTYGQYF.

A word on this clonotype: This may stem from a read error, because a much larger clone lies one nucleotide away. V gene TRBV2 combines with J gene TRBJ2-3; possibly TRBD2 for D (6 bases). CDR3 length: 15 amino acids. From germline, CDR1 is SNHLY and CDR2 FYNNEI. Trimming shortened V by 8 bases and J by 0 bases, and 15 bases separated the two germline ends. CDR3 coding DNA: TGTGCCAGCCAGAGAAATAGCGGAAGCACAGATACGCAGTATTTT. Its protein is CASQRNSGSTDTQYF.

This clonotype turned up a few times. The chain couples TRBV6-1 to TRBJ2-7, with 10 positions matching TRBD1. J was trimmed by 5 bases and V by 4 bases; bases with no gene match: 8. The germline V gene has CDR1 MNHNS and CDR2 SASEGT. The CDR3 has 15 residues. The CDR3 nucleotides read TGTGCCAGCAGTGTAACCGGGACAGGGGTTCACGAGCAGTACTTC. Its protein product is CASSVTGTGVHEQYF.

At least ten counts were recorded for this clonotype. The V call is TRBV18, the J call TRBJ2-7; tentatively, D is TRBD1 (6 bases). The V end lost 6 bases, the J end lost 3 bases, and 9 bases lay between the germline ends. The CDR3 loop spans 12 amino acids. CDR1 and CDR2 (germline): KGHSH, LQKENI. The CDR3 spells CASSGASYEQYF. In nucleotides, the CDR3 is TGTGCCAGCTCGGGGGCCAGCTACGAGCAGTACTTC.

This clonotype has ten or more counts. The V and J genes are TRBV18 and TRBJ2-1; no clear D. Trimming cost V 7 bases and J 8 bases, with 21 bases left between them. CDR1 KGHSH and CDR2 LQKENI come from the germline V gene. The CDR3 has 15 residues. CDR3 sequence (DNA): TGTGCCAGCTTGTACACGCGGACGGGCTGGGATGAGCAGTTCTTC. This sequence encodes CASLYTRTGWDEQFF. The full variable domain, rest sourced from reference TRBV18 and TRBJ2-1, is NAGVMQNPRHLVRRRGQEARLRCSPMKGHSHVYWYRQLPEEGLKFMVYLQKENIIDESGMPKERFSAEFPKEGPSILRIQQVVRGDSAAYFCASLYTRTGWDEQFFGPGTRLTVL.

This clonotype was counted only a few times. This chain connects TRBV13 to TRBJ1-1; D remains unclear. With 4 bases removed from V and 3 bases from J, the gap between germline ends came to 12 bases. CDR1 is PRHDT, CDR2 FYEKMQ, per germline (reference sequence). The CDR3 has 14 amino acids. CDR3 nucleotides: TGTGCCAGCAGCTCAGGAGGTGGGGACACTGAAGCTTTCTTT. Amino acids: CASSSGGGDTEAFF.

To note about this clonotype: A much larger clone sits a single nucleotide away, making a read error possible. This chain links TRBV30 with TRBJ2-7; D unclear. Trimming took 3 bases from V and 2 from J, leaving 17 bases between them. Germline V gene data show CDR1 as GTSNPN and CDR2 as SVGIG (reference sequence). The CDR3 runs to 15 residues. CDR3 amino acids: CAWRISAGRTYEQYF. CDR3 DNA sequence: TGTGCCTGGAGGATTTCGGCAGGTCGCACCTACGAGCAGTACTTC.

In this sample, this clonotype turned up a few times. The chain is built from TRBV5-5 and TRBJ2-3, with no clear D. This CDR3 has 14 residues. V was cut by 4 bases and J by 2 bases, with 11 bases left in between. Germline V gene data show CDR1 as SGHKS and CDR2 as YYEKEE (reference sequence). The chain's CDR3 is CASSPERNTDTQYF. Written as DNA, the CDR3 is TGTGCCAGCAGCCCGGAGAGGAACACAGATACGCAGTATTTT.

As regards this clonotype: A far larger clone is a single base away, which makes a read error likely. This chain joins TRBV7-9 and TRBJ1-2, with D tentatively TRBD1 (6 bases). CDR1 and CDR2 from the germline V gene are SEHNR and FQNEAQ (reference sequence). CDR3 size: 16 residues. CDR3 in DNA: TGTGCCAGCAGCACACTCCCCGGGACACCCAACTATGGCTACGCCTTC. Its translation: CASSTLPGTPNYGYAF.

The chain carries TRBV18 and TRBJ2-5, with D possibly TRBD2 on 6 matching bases. V was clipped by 4 bases and J by 4 bases, with 13 bases between them. This CDR3 region has 14 residues. Germline lookup yields CDR1 KGHSH and CDR2 LQKENI. CDR3 DNA: TGTGCCAGCTCACGTCCGGGAGCCCCAGAGACCCAGTACTTC. Translation: CASSRPGAPETQYF.

The sample holds many counts of this clonotype. V and J are TRBV7-2 and TRBJ1-5; a possible D gene is TRBD1 (5 bases). Trimming removed 5 bases from V and 2 bases from J, with 16 bases in between. The CDR3 is made up of 16 amino acids. Germline loops: CDR1 SGHTA, CDR2 FQGNSA. This chain's CDR3 is CASSQIGVWGNQPQHF. CDR3 sequence (DNA): TGTGCCAGCAGCCAAATAGGGGTTTGGGGCAATCAGCCCCAGCATTTT. Full variable domain (outside the CDR3, taken from reference TRBV7-2 and TRBJ1-5): GAGVSQSPSNKVTEKGKDVELRCDPISGHTALYWYRQSLGQGLEFLIYFQGNSAPDKSGLPSDRFSAERTGGSVSTLTIQRTQQEDSAVYLCASSQIGVWGNQPQHFGDGTRLSIL.

Points on this clonotype: This sequence may be a read error, since a much larger clone differs from it by one base. The chain joins TRBV28 to TRBJ2-2; 8 bases align to TRBD1. This CDR3 has 19 residues. Germline CDR1 reads MDHEN; CDR2 reads SYDVKM. CDR3 sequence (DNA): TGTGCCAGCAGTGGATTGACAGGGGCTGCGGCTATGAACACCGGGGAGCTGTCTTTT. Translated: CASSGLTGAAAMNTGELSF.

This chain joins TRBV12-3 or TRBV12-4 and TRBJ2-1, with 9 nucleotides matching TRBD2. The CDR3 has 14 residues. V lost 3 bases to trimming and J lost 10 bases; unmatched junction nucleotides: 7. The CDR3 DNA is TGTGCCAGCAGTTTCGGCGGGAGGGCCCGGGAGCAGTTCTTC. Translation: CASSFGGRAREQFF.

This clonotype was counted ten times or more. Mismatch with germline at one junction end may stem from a read error. CDR3 nucleotides: TGTGCCAGCAGCCGCCGGGGTGCGGCGAACACTGAAGCTTTCTTT. This encodes CASSRRGAANTEAFF. The chain carries TRBV5-1 and TRBJ1-1; D uncertain. The CDR3 is 15 amino acids. The germline CDR1 and CDR2 sequences are SGHRS and YFSETQ.

At least ten counts were recorded for this clonotype. The chain has TRBV24-1 and TRBJ2-5; TRBD2 aligns across 8 bases. In germline, CDR1 is KGHDR, CDR2 SFDVKD. The ends lost 7 bases at V and 2 bases at J; junction bases unmatched: 14. This CDR3 has 17 amino acids. The CDR3, as DNA: TGTGCCACCAGCAAAACTAAGCCGGGACTAGAACAAGAGACCCAGTACTTC. Translating it yields CATSKTKPGLEQETQYF.

A few counts support this clonotype. The junction differs from germline at one of its ends, possibly a read error. This chain joins TRBV6-1 and TRBJ2-1, with D tentatively TRBD1 (6 bases). CDR1 and CDR2 (germline): MNHNS, SASEGT. CDR3 length: 12 amino acids. The CDR3 sequence: CASSSRDNGQFF. The CDR3 region has the DNA TGTGCCAGCAGTAGCAGGGACAATGGGCAGTTCTTC.

Remarks on this clonotype: A read error may account for a junction end that differs from germline. The chain is built from TRBV5-1 and TRBJ2-7, with D unclear. This CDR3 is built from 14 residues. From germline, CDR1 is SGHRS and CDR2 YFSETQ. The CDR3 protein is CASTLIRTKYEQYF. The CDR3 DNA follows: TGTGCCAGCACCTTGATACGGACGAAGTACGAGCAGTACTTC.

This clonotype was detected ten times or more. The genes are TRBV28 and TRBJ2-3; no clear D. The CDR3 runs 13 residues. Per germline, CDR1 MDHEN and CDR2 SYDVKM. V lost 4 bases to trimming and J lost 9 bases, with 14 bases between them. In DNA form, the CDR3 reads TGTGCCAGCAGTTCCTTAGCCCCCAGCACGCAGTATTTT. Its protein product is CASSSLAPSTQYF. Full variable domain (outside the CDR3, taken from reference TRBV28 and TRBJ2-3): DVKVTQSSRYLVKRTGEKVFLECVQDMDHENMFWYRQDPGLGLRLIYFSYDVKMKEKGDIPEGYSVSREKKERFSLILESASTNQTSMYLCASSSLAPSTQYFGPGTRLTVL.

Many counts were recorded for this clonotype. J is TRBJ1-2 and V is TRBV2, with 8 bases matching TRBD1. V lost 2 bases, J lost 5 bases, and 4 bases stayed unmatched. In germline, CDR1 is SNHLY, CDR2 FYNNEI. The CDR3 extends over 14 amino acids. The CDR3 is CASSERTGTYGYTF. The DNA for the CDR3 is TGTGCCAGCAGTGAACGGACAGGGACGTATGGCTACACCTTC.

This clonotype was recorded at least ten times. This chain connects TRBV28 to TRBJ1-1; maybe TRBD1 (5 bases). V lost 5 bases and J 5 bases, leaving 15 bases between the germline ends. The germline CDR1 and CDR2 sequences are MDHEN and SYDVKM. This CDR3 comprises 14 residues. The CDR3 bases are TGTGCCAGCAGTCCGGGACGGGGCAGGACTGAAGCTTTCTTT. Protein: CASSPGRGRTEAFF.

The V call is TRBV7-9, the J call TRBJ1-1; a weak D match, TRBD1 (5 bases). CDR3 length: 14 residues. The germline V gene has CDR1 SEHNR and CDR2 FQNEAQ (reference sequence). V gave up 2 bases and J gave up 1 base, with 8 bases separating them. CDR3 region: CASSLPGENTEAFF. In DNA, the CDR3 is TGTGCCAGCAGCTTACCGGGGGAGAACACTGAAGCTTTCTTT.

This clonotype appeared once. This chain joins TRBV7-3 and TRBJ2-1; TRBD2 agrees at 8 bases. With 6 bases clipped from V and 5 bases from J, the junction kept 6 bases outside the gene matches. The germline gives CDR1 SGHTA, CDR2 FQGTGA. CDR3 length: 14 amino acids. The CDR3 loop reads CASSFSGIDNEQFF. The CDR3 DNA is TGTGCCAGCAGTTTTAGCGGGATAGACAATGAGCAGTTCTTC.

There are a few counts of this clonotype. This rearrangement joins TRBV29-1 to TRBJ2-1; 12 nucleotides align to TRBD1. This CDR3 comprises 14 residues. Germline CDR1 reads SQVTM; CDR2 reads ANQGSEA. The V segment lost 5 bases and the J segment 4 bases; nucleotides outside the gene matches: 3. As DNA, the CDR3 is TGCAGCGTTCGGGACAGGGGGCTTTACAATGAGCAGTTCTTC. Translation gives CSVRDRGLYNEQFF.

The chain carries TRBV7-9 and TRBJ2-2; D may be TRBD2 (5 bases). The CDR3 totals 15 residues. Germline V gives CDR1 SEHNR, CDR2 FQNEAQ (reference sequence). Trimming cost V 3 bases and J 6 bases, with 14 bases left between them. The DNA for the CDR3 is TGTGCCAGCAGCTTTGTCGGGGTGGCGTCCGGGGAGCTGTTTTTT. Residues: CASSFVGVASGELFF.

This clonotype was picked up many times. The chain employs TRBV2 and TRBJ2-5; no clear D. CDR1 and CDR2 (germline): SNHLY, FYNNEI. Trimming removed 7 bases at V and 2 bases at J, with 8 bases between. The CDR3 spans 12 residues. Here the CDR3 DNA reads TGTGCCAGCAACGCAGAACAAGAGACCCAGTACTTC. As protein: CASNAEQETQYF.

This clonotype was found many times. The gene calls are TRBV3-1 and TRBJ2-5; 8 bases are shared with TRBD1. With V trimmed by 5 bases and J by 4 bases, 3 bases remained unmatched. Looked up from germline, CDR1 is LGHDT and CDR2 is YNNKEL (reference sequence). This CDR3 has 13 amino acids. CDR3 bases: TGTGCCAGCAGCGACAGGGGTACAGAGACCCAGTACTTC. Translating gives CASSDRGTETQYF.

This clonotype occurred a few times. J is TRBJ2-5 and V is TRBV29-1, with 9 bases lining up with TRBD1. Trimming at V came to 4 bases and at J to 5 bases, leaving 8 bases not matched to a gene. The CDR3 is 14 residues long. Germline-derived CDR1 and CDR2 are SQVTM and ANQGSEA. The CDR3 spells CSVAGTGSGETQYF. CDR3 bases: TGCAGCGTTGCCGGGACAGGGAGCGGGGAGACCCAGTACTTC.

V and J are TRBV7-6 and TRBJ1-2; D gene unclear. Germline CDR1 SGHVS, CDR2 FNYEAQ. The CDR3 has 12 amino acids. V was trimmed by 1 base and J by 8 bases, leaving 8 bases between them. CDR3 in amino acids: CASSLGPMGYTF. DNA of the CDR3: TGTGCCAGCAGCTTAGGACCCATGGGCTACACCTTC.